What follows describes a single T cell receptor beta chain. The CDR3 contains 15 residues. Germline CDR1 and CDR2: DFQATT and SNEGSKA (reference sequence). Every donor contributed around 10 milliliters of peripheral blood by blood draw. These data belong to a study of blood T cells in healthy people across ages. A second about 7 to 12 cycle PCR used barcoded and J-beta primers. TCRdb processed the 5' RACE reads anew with MiXCR; each CDR3 protein has one entry. The sample contains 600,000 to 900,000 distinct CDR3 sequences, about a quarter of which appear only once. The sample was also reused in another study, on T cells of mothers and their children. This second report adds: Extraction yielded RNA that went, in full, into cDNA synthesis at about 1.6 ug per 15 ul. An overlap that was slightly higher, though non-significant, was seen in related mother-child pairs versus unrelated pairs.

The genes are TRBV20-1 and TRBJ2-1, with 7 bases that match TRBD1. Matching the DNA end better, TRBJ2-7 makes the J call doubtful. The material sequenced was blood. This receptor was taken from a boy younger than 18 in good health. The CDR3 sequence: CSARDVETGSYEQYF. DNA for the CDR3: TGCAGTGCTAGAGATGTCGAGACAGGGTCCTACGAGCAGTACTTC.